This TCR beta chain was recovered during a study of cytomegalovirus exposure and HLA in healthy donors. General observations from the study: Accurate prediction of most subjects' HLA-A and HLA-B alleles from TCR beta sequences was reported.

The PCR used 60 Vbeta and 13 Jbeta primers. Clones were read by immunoSEQ multiplex PCR, and TCRdb kept only the in-frame ones, dropping some. This table has fewer than 250,000 clones, around 80% appearing once. Germline loops: CDR1 SGHRS, CDR2 YFSETQ. The trim removed 1 base at V and 1 base at J, leaving 7 bases unmatched. The length of the CDR3 is 19 residues. A note on this clone: Antigen unknown.

The TCR comes from a male donor in good health and CMV-seronegative. The chain combines TRBV5-1 with TRBJ2-1; 14 bases fit TRBD2. The specimen was PBMCs. CDR3 region: CASSLPGLAGATSYNEQFF. CDR3 nucleotide sequence: TGCGCCAGCAGCTTGCCGGGACTAGCGGGAGCCACATCCTACAATGAGCAGTTCTTC.